This TCR beta chain derives from a study of shared clonotypes between healthy human individuals (dated by TCRdb to the early 2020s). Regarding the study in general: A couple of women and a few men aged 18 to 49 years were included in the cohort. Each donor's leukapheresis produced roughly between about 0.8 and 10 billion PBMCs. Per donor, three plates each were used for CD4 naive and CD4 memory, two for CD8 naive, and one for CD8 memory. To estimate repertoire size and how much clonotypes are shared between individuals, the study performed deep sequencing of blood TCR repertoires from about five healthy adults. Libraries were prepared and TCR repertoires were sequenced by different laboratories using diverse techniques, in order to increase sequencing depth and limit assay-specific biases. Findings and caveats that apply to the study as a whole: Sampling was restricted to blood, and TCR repertoires in tissue are likely to differ from TCR repertoires in blood. Pairwise subsampling indicated that sequencing depth was expected to affect the degree of clonotype sharing among donors. Naive subsets generally had larger estimated clonotype richness than memory subsets. Even with the large sequencing depth, rarefaction of the sorted-subset datasets indicated that sequencing was incomplete. When several donors were compared, the shared fraction of clonotypes was about 5.2% for naive CD4, over 3% for naive CD8, more than 2% for memory CD4, and around 0.4% for memory CD8. Compared with non-shared clonotypes, clonotypes shared by all four sorted-subset donors had higher generation probabilities. The genetic and exposure-history diversity represented was limited by the small number of donors.

TCR CDR3 regions were amplified from genomic DNA by multiplex PCR using the deep immunoSEQ assay. Extracted genomic DNA from each cell subset was spread evenly across all wells of several immunoSEQ 96-well plates, with each plate serving as a replicate. For sorted subsets, about 210 ng of genomic DNA, equivalent to 25,000 to 30,000 T cell genomes, went into each replicate PCR. Purified libraries were measured with a Qubit 3.0 fluorometer, size-checked on a Bioanalyzer 2100, and measured again with the KAPA Library Quantification kit. A separate single-read 150-cycle Illumina NextSeq 550 flow cell was used to sequence each immunoSEQ 96-well plate. The study's processing was this. Because the immunoSEQ output included only junctional sequences and no quality scores, the filtering could not be the same as the filtering used for full-length reads. Sequences were annotated with PyIR, a Python wrapper for IgBLAST v1.9, and V/J genes and CDR3 were assigned using IMGT germline references. Any read was removed if the V/J assignment was weak (E-value above 1e-6), the CDR3 was missing, or the read contained stop codons, out-of-frame junctions, or ambiguous translated residues. V3J clonotypes were defined as sequences sharing an identical inferred V gene, J gene, and CDR3 amino acid sequence. Percentage overlap between repertoires was computed as shared unique clonotypes divided by the size of the smaller repertoire. Three approaches were used to assess repertoire richness: RTK rarefaction, the Chao1 estimator, and Recon v2.1 estimates of unobserved clonotypes. For all TCRbeta clonotypes obtained by the gDNA method from a few donors, generation probabilities were computed with OLGA. As stored in TCRdb, this immuneACCESS dataset retains in-frame rearrangements with V and J assigned. A fraction of the clones does not appear; measured against another copy, unresolved V genes explain less than half of the discrepancy, and the remainder lacks a known reason. That table is the source of V, J and clone size, and D and trimming were worked out from the DNA. Within this sample are 100,000 or so clones, with 67% of them counted one time only. Of the sample, approximately 24% is held by the ten largest clones.

Concerning this clone itself: This receptor's antigen is unknown. The sample holds no much larger clone one base away, and base qualities are not on file.

The germline V gene supplies CDR1 MNHNS and CDR2 SASEGT. Trimming removed 11 bases from V and 0 bases from J, leaving 11 bases between the germline ends. From its cysteine to its phenylalanine, the CDR3 spans 13 amino acids. Left in the record is the CDR3 DNA by itself, 39 bases read in frame from the first base. Healthy HIV-negative adults with no recently reported acute infections or vaccinations were included as donors. Every donor was a Caucasian adult residing in Nashville, Tennessee, USA. CD8 memory samples consisted of magnetically selected CD45RO+ cells combined with CCR7-negative CD45RA+ effector memory (TemRA) cells. Blood was collected by leukapheresis, and PBMCs were isolated by Ficoll-Histopaque density gradient centrifugation and then cryopreserved in liquid nitrogen vapor phase. Analytical flow cytometry was used to check the purity and quantity of every magnetically sorted T cell population. Genomic DNA was isolated from each sorted fraction and quantified by UV absorbance on a Nanodrop 2000c.

This sequence uses TRBV6-1 and TRBJ1-3; D gene: possibly TRBD1, on 5 matching bases. The source material was memory CD8+ T cells sorted from blood. In light of the paper, this sample's cell subset or site label describes: CD45RO+ cells pooled with CCR7-negative TemRA cells. The receptor comes from a woman in her thirties in good health. At the DNA level, the sequence is TGTGCCGCGGGGGGAACCTCTGGAAACACCATATATTTT. Its protein reads: CAAGGTSGNTIYF.